The 3 T cell receptor beta chains listed next were all sequenced from one sample in a study of T cell repertoires in cytomegalovirus infection. Using its own MiXCR run on the reads, TCRdb lists one record per CDR3 protein. The sample consists of under 800,000 distinct CDR3 sequences, about 24% of them appearing once. What was sequenced was CD8+ T cells from PBMCs. These TCRs come from a human donor in good health (CMV status not recorded). Some clones in this sample may be carry-over from other donors' samples.

This clonotype was picked up many times. The chain employs TRBV5-4 and TRBJ1-1, with D perhaps TRBD1 (5 bases). CDR1 and CDR2 (germline): SGHNT, YYREEE (reference sequence). The CDR3 has 16 residues. Trimming took 1 base from V and 3 from J, leaving 16 bases between them. CDR3 in DNA: TGTGCCAGCAGCTTGAAAAGGGAGAAGGGGTACACTGAAGCTTTCTTT. Translation gives CASSLKREKGYTEAFF.

This clonotype was detected many times. The chain recombines TRBV6-2 or TRBV6-3 with TRBJ2-7, with D uncertain. CDR1 and CDR2 from the germline V gene are MNHEY and SVGEGT. The CDR3 runs 12 residues. Trimming left V 3 bases short and J 4 bases short, with 7 bases between. CDR3 residues: CASSYGNYEQYF. For the CDR3, the DNA is TGTGCCAGCAGTTATGGGAATTACGAGCAGTACTTC.

This clonotype has a count of ten or more. The genes are TRBV7-9 and TRBJ2-5; a weak D match, TRBD2 (5 bases). CDR1 is SEHNR, CDR2 FQNEAQ, per germline (reference sequence). This CDR3 comprises 13 residues. V lost 2 bases to trimming and J lost 5 bases, with 9 bases between them. DNA for the CDR3: TGTGCCAGCAGCTTACCACTAGTGGAGACCCAGTACTTC. It is translated as CASSLPLVETQYF.